The TCR beta chain described here comes from a study of cytomegalovirus exposure and HLA in healthy donors. Regarding the study as a whole: There were some public TCRs occurring in many donors, but most TCR sequences were rare. Serostatus for CMV was the only available immune exposure information. Across donors, sequencing depth was assumed by presence/absence analyses to be roughly uniform.

Note on this clone: The antigen is not known.

The primer mix had 60 Vbeta and 13 Jbeta primers. Repertoires were generated with immunoSEQ multiplex PCR, while TCRdb's copy carries only in-frame clones and drops some. The sample contains fewer than 60,000 clones, 45% to 70% of which appear only once. This donor's CMV serostatus went unrecorded. V lost 0 bases to trimming and J lost 10 bases, with 13 bases between them. Germline CDR1 and CDR2: GTSNPN and SVGIG (reference sequence). The CDR3 sequence is 12 residues long. The genes are TRBV30 and TRBJ2-7; D not resolved. The sequence was collected from a human donor in good health. The sequenced sample was PBMCs. The DNA for the CDR3 is TGTGCCTGGAGTGTAAATCGTCATGGCCAGTACTTC. Translated, it gives CAWSVNRHGQYF.